This note documents a single TCR beta chain sequence. What antigen it recognizes has not been identified. No clone much larger than this one lies a single base away; base qualities are absent. The CDR3 covers 17 residues, taking in both the cysteine and the phenylalanine. Of the read, only the CDR3 DNA is kept; its 51 bases are in frame from base 1. The germline V gene encodes CDR1 SGDLS and CDR2 YYNGEE. Unmatched junction bases come to 8, with V trimmed by 6 bases and J by 1 base. The donors were healthy, HIV-negative adults with no recently reported acute infections or vaccinations. Every donor was a Caucasian adult living in Nashville, Tennessee, USA. CD4+ T cells were enriched by magnetic negative selection; naive cells were then positively selected on CD45RA, and the negative fraction formed the memory subset. Blood was collected by leukapheresis, and PBMCs were isolated by Ficoll-Histopaque density gradient centrifugation and then cryopreserved in liquid nitrogen vapor phase. Purity and quantity of every magnetically sorted T cell population were checked by analytical flow cytometry. From each sorted fraction, genomic DNA was isolated and quantified by UV absorbance on a Nanodrop 2000c.

TCR CDR3 regions were amplified from genomic DNA by multiplex PCR using the deep immunoSEQ assay. Extracted genomic DNA from each cell subset was spread evenly across all wells of several immunoSEQ 96-well plates, with each plate serving as a replicate. Each replicate PCR for sorted subsets received around 200 ng genomic DNA, equal to about 30,000 T cell genomes. The purified libraries were quantified using a Qubit 3.0 fluorometer, sized with a Bioanalyzer 2100, and then quantified again using the KAPA Library Quantification kit. Each immunoSEQ 96-well plate was sequenced on its own single-read 150-cycle Illumina NextSeq 550 flow cell. As for the authors' bioinformatics: Because only junctional sequences without quality scores were contained in the immunoSEQ output, filtering matching that applied to full-length reads could not be performed. To assign V/J genes and CDR3, sequences were annotated using PyIR, a Python wrapper for IgBLAST v1.9, with IMGT germline references. Reads were filtered out if the reads had weak V/J assignments (E-value above 1e-6), no CDR3, stop codons, out-of-frame junctions, or ambiguous translated residues. V3J clonotypes were defined as sequences sharing an identical inferred V gene, J gene, and CDR3 amino acid sequence. To compute the percentage overlap between repertoires, the number of shared unique clonotypes was divided by the size of the smaller repertoire. Richness of each repertoire was evaluated using RTK rarefaction, the Chao1 estimator, and Recon v2.1 estimates of unobserved clonotypes. Generation probabilities for all TCRbeta clonotypes obtained by the gDNA method from a handful of donors were computed using OLGA. TCRdb stores this immuneACCESS table with in-frame sequences only. Part of the clones is absent; in the studies checked, under half of the shortfall reflects unresolved V genes, and no reason is known for the rest. The V and J calls and the clone size are those of that table, but D and trimming were determined from the DNA. For this sample there are 2,500,000 or so clones; 85% to 95% appear just once. The ten biggest clones cover about 0.13% of the sample.

The sample comes from a study of shared clonotypes between healthy human individuals (dated by TCRdb to the early 2020s). Background for the entire study: The cohort included three men and a couple of women between 18 and 49 years of age. Between about 0.85 and 9.5 billion PBMCs per donor were obtained by leukapheresis. For each donor, three plates each were used for CD4 naive and CD4 memory, two plates were used for CD8 naive, and one plate was used for CD8 memory. Libraries were prepared and TCR repertoires were sequenced by different laboratories using diverse techniques, in order to increase sequencing depth and limit assay-specific biases. The study deeply sequenced blood TCR repertoires of about five healthy adults to estimate repertoire size and the extent of clonotype sharing between individuals.

Findings and caveats that apply to the study as a whole: Clonotypes shared by all four sorted-subset donors showed higher generation probabilities than non-shared clonotypes. Sharing across a few donors was observed for approximately 5% of naive CD4, 3% to 4% of naive CD8, 2% to 2.5% of memory CD4, and approximately 0.41% of memory CD8 clonotypes. The genetic and exposure-history diversity represented was limited by the small number of donors. Pairwise subsampling indicated that sequencing depth was expected to affect the degree of clonotype sharing among donors. Sampling was restricted to blood, and TCR repertoires in tissues likely differ from the TCR repertoires found in blood. Naive subsets generally had larger estimated clonotype richness than memory subsets did. Even with the large sequencing depth, rarefaction of the sorted-subset datasets indicated that sequencing was incomplete.

The material sequenced was naive CD4+ T cells sorted from blood. This specimen's cell subset or site label, interpreted: CD45RA+ positively selected. This chain joins TRBV9 to TRBJ2-2, with TRBD2 matching 11 junction bases. The sequence was collected from a young man in good health. The CDR3 in this case is CASTISGRALNTGELFF. The sequenced DNA is TGTGCCAGCACCATTAGCGGGAGGGCTCTGAACACCGGGGAGCTGTTTTTT. Where the CDR3 stops, the reference TRBV9 and TRBJ2-2 genes take over; the full variable domain is DSGVTQTPKHLITATGQRVTLRCSPRSGDLSVYWYQQSLDQGLQFLIQYYNGEERAKGNILERFSAQQFPDLHSELNLSSLELGDSALYFCASTISGRALNTGELFFGEGSRLTVL.